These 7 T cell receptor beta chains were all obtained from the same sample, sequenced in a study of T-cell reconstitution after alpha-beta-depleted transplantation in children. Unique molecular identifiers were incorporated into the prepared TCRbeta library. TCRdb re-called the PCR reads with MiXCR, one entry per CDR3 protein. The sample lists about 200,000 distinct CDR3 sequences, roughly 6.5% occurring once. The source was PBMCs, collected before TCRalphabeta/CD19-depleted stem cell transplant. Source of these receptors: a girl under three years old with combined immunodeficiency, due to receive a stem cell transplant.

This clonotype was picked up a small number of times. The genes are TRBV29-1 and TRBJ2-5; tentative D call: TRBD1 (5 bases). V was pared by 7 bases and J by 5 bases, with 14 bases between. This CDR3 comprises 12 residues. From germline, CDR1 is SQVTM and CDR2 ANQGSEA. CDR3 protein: CSALGDWETQYF. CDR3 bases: TGCAGCGCCTTAGGGGATTGGGAGACCCAGTACTTC.

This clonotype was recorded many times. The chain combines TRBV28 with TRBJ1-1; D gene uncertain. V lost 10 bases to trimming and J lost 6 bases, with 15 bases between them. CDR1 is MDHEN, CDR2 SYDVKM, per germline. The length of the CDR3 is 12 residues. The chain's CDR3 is CATTRVWAEAFF. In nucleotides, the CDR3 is TGTGCCACCACGAGGGTTTGGGCTGAAGCTTTCTTT.

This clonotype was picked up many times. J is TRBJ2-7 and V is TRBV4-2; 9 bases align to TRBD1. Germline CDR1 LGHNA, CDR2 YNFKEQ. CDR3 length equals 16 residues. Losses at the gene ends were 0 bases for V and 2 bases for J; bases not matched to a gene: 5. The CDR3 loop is CASSQEGQGLPYEQYF. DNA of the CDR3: TGTGCCAGCAGCCAAGAGGGACAGGGACTACCCTACGAGCAGTACTTC.

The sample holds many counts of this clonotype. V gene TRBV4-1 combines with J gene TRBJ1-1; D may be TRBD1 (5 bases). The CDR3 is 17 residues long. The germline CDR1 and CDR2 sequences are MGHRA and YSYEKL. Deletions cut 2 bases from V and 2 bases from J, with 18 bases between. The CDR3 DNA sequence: TGCGCCAGCAGCCAACCCAGGGCCCAGGGACGAAACACTGAAGCTTTCTTT. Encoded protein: CASSQPRAQGRNTEAFF.

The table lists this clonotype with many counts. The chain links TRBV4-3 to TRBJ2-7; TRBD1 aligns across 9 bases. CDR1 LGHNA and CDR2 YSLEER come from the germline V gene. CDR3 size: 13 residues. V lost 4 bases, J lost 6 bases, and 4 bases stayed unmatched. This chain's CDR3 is CASSPGQGAEQYF. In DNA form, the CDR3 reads TGCGCCAGCAGCCCGGGACAGGGAGCCGAGCAGTACTTC.

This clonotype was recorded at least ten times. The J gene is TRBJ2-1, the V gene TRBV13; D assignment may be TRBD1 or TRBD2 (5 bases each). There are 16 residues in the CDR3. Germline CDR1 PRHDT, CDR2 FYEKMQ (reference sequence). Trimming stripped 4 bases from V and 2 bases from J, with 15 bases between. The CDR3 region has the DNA TGTGCCAGCAGCTCCTGGGACCTGCACCCCTACAATGAGCAGTTCTTC. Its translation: CASSSWDLHPYNEQFF.

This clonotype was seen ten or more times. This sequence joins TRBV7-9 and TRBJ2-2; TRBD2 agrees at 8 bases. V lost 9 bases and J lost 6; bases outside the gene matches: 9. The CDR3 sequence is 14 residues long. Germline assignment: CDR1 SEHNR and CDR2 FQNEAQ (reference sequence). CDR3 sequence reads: CASTTTAGAGELFF. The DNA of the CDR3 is TGTGCCAGTACGACCACAGCGGGAGCCGGGGAGCTGTTTTTT.